This T cell receptor (beta chain) was found in a study of long-term antiretroviral therapy in people with HIV. Researchers ran immunoSEQ v3.0 at survey level. Sequencing used immunoSEQ multiplex PCR; TCRdb keeps in-frame clones, though not all of them. This table has about 14,000 clones, 70% to 85% appearing once. Per donor, at least one pre-ART and at least two post-ART PBMC samples were obtained. Specimens held roughly 0.9-10 million cryopreserved PBMC prior to DNA extraction. CDR1 MNHNS and CDR2 SASEGT come from the germline V gene. The CDR3 length is 16 residues. Trimming removed 1 base from V and 5 bases from J, with 15 bases in between. A word on this clone: Its antigen is unknown.

Broader study findings: Pre-ART-expanded clones dominated the repertoire at all time points. The range of CDR3 lengths in HIV repertoires proved narrower than that found in controls.

The clonotype was recovered from a man aged 35 to 55 with HIV. The chain couples TRBV6-1 to TRBJ1-5, with TRBD1 as a possible D gene (5 bases). The material sequenced was unsorted PBMCs, taken 1.3 years before starting antiretroviral therapy. The CDR3 nucleotides read TGTGCCAGCAGTGAAGGATGGGCAGGGAAGGATCAGCCCCAGCATTTT. Translating gives CASSEGWAGKDQPQHF.